This T cell receptor beta chain appears in the sequencing data of a study of shared clonotypes between healthy human individuals. Study at large: Per donor, CD8 memory used one plate, CD8 naive used two, CD4 memory used three and CD4 naive used three. Study results and limitations: For naive CD4 cells, roughly 5% of clonotypes were shared across a few donors.

This clone was found once. Its target is not known. Measured with immunoSEQ multiplex PCR; TCRdb has only the in-frame clones, and not every one. This sample carries approximately 350,000 clones, over 65% of them seen once, and the ten largest clones take approximately 10%. This receptor was taken from a man aged 30-40 years in good health. Sequencing was carried out using memory CD4+ T cells sorted from blood. Subset of the sample: CD45RA-negative fraction.

In DNA, the CDR3 is TGTGCCAGTTCCCGACAGGGATATCCCTACAATGAGCAGTTCTTC. It is translated as CASSRQGYPYNEQFF. The chain is built from TRBV19 and TRBJ2-1; 7 bases are a match to TRBD1. After removal of 8 bases from V and 2 bases from J, the junction contained 9 bases not matched to a gene. CDR3 size: 15 residues. The germline gives CDR1 LNHDA, CDR2 SQIVND (reference sequence). The variable domain in full, with the rest retrieved from reference TRBV19 and TRBJ2-1, is DGGITQSPKYLFRKEGQNVTLSCEQNLNHDAMYWYRQDPGQGLRLIYYSQIVNDFQKGDIAEGYSVSREKKESFPLTVTSAQKNPTAFYLCASSRQGYPYNEQFFGPGTRLTVL.